This T cell receptor (beta chain) was documented in a study of cytomegalovirus exposure and HLA in healthy donors. The donors were part of the approximately 120-subject validation cohort, which stood apart from the roughly 730-subject first cohort. TCRdb keeps only in-frame clones here, not all; method: immunoSEQ multiplex PCR. This sample has about 160,000 clones, with approximately 86% found just once. Trimming removed 5 bases at V and 1 base at J, with 24 bases between. Germline CDR1 and CDR2: SGHVS and FNYEAQ. The CDR3 is 19 residues long. Study-wide results and caveats: First-cohort TCR clusters tended to co-occur in the 130 or so validation repertoires, a later analysis found. The classifier, whose performance was assessed in both the original and validation cohorts, reportedly diagnosed cytomegalovirus status with high specificity and sensitivity.

On this clone: Antigen specificity is unknown.

Material: PBMCs. V usage is TRBV7-6 and J usage is TRBJ2-1, with a weak D call TRBD1 (5 bases). This TCR was recovered from a woman aged 18-29 years in good health and CMV-seronegative. The CDR3 nucleotides are TGTGCCAGCAGCCCACTATTTGGGCAGGGCCGGAGTTCCTACAATGAGCAGTTCTTC. Protein product: CASSPLFGQGRSSYNEQFF. Together with reference TRBV7-6 and TRBJ2-1, the CDR3 gives the full variable domain: GAGVSQSPRYKVTKRGQDVALRCDPISGHVSLYWYRQALGQGPEFLTYFNYEAQQDKSGLPNDRFSAERPEGSISTLTIQRTEQRDSAMYRCASSPLFGQGRSSYNEQFFGPGTRLTVL.